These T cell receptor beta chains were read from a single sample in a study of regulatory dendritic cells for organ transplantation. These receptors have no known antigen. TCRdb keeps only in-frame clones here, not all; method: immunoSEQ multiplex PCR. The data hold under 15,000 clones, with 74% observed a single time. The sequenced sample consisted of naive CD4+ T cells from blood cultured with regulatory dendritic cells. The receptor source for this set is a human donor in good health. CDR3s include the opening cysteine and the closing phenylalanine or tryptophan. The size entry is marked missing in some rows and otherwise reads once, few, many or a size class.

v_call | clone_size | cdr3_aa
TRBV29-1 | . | CSVDGGGYEQYF
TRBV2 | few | CASGRGGAWQPQHF
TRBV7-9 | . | CASSRDRVVTGELFF
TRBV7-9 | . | CASSLDMNTEAFF
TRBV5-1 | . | CASSLGGTGSNQPQHF
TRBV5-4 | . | CASSLAVFGGGHVEQFF
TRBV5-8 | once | CASSPYRTGMNTEAFF
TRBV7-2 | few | CASSPLVDTQYF
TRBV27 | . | CASSPKGQARRSYEQYF
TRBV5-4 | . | CASSLELAGSTDTQYF
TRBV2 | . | CASSELGLAAPGETQYF
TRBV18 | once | CASSPMRGGQQGAFF
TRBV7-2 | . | CASSGQGINYNEQFF
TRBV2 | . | CASSDRVASEAFF
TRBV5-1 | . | CASSETGTSGGSANTGELFF
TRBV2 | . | CASSDRNIQYF
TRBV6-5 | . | CASSELLWGYTF
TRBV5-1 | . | CASSRTVNYGYTF
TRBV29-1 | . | CSVGTASSYEQYF
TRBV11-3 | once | CASSLEVGGSYYEQYF
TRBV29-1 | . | CSVTGDDYGYTF
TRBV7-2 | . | CASSRSGGFSYEQYF
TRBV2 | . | CASSELRSTNEKLFF
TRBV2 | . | CASSRLAGGNTGELFF
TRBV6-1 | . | CASSELAGGYNEQFF
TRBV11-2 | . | CASSLKAGAPYEQYF
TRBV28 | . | CASIIQGNNYGYTF
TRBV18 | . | CASSPQSRDMGEQYF
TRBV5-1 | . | CASSSGGQGYEQYF
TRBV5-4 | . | CASSLDRGKGAEAFF
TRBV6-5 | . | CASRRGISSNQPQHF
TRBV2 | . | CASSEDGSSYNEQFF
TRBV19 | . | CASSTGREPSSYNSPLHF